This TCR beta chain was sequenced for a study of blood T cell repertoires in COVID-19. The CDR3 spans 15 residues. V lost 2 bases, J lost 11 bases, and 19 bases lay in between. Germline lookup yields CDR1 SGHDN and CDR2 FVKESK. This clone was detected only a few times. TCRdb keeps only in-frame clones here, not all; method: immunoSEQ multiplex PCR. This repertoire shows around 170,000 clones, about 90% found once; its top ten account for around 6.5%. The sequenced sample consisted of PBMCs or T cells enriched from blood (not recorded which). This TCR came from a woman between 45 and 65 years old who had recovered from COVID-19. The chain carries TRBV14 and TRBJ1-5; possible D gene TRBD1, 6 bases. CDR3 residues: CASSQYFNREKSQHF. The CDR3 nucleotides are TGTGCCAGCAGCCAATACTTTAACAGGGAGAAGTCCCAGCATTTT.